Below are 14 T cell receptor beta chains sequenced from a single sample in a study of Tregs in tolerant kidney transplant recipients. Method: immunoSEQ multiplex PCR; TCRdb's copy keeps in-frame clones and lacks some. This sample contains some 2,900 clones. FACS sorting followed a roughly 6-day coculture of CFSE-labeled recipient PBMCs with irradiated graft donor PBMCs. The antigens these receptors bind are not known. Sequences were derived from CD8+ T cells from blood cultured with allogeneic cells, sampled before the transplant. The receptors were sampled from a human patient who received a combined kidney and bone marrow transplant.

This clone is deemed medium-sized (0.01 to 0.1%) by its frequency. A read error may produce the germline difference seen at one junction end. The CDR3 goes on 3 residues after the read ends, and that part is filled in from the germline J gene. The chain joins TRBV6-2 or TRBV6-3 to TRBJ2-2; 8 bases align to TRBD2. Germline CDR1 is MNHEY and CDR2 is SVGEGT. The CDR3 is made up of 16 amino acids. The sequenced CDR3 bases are TGTGCCAGCAGTTACTCGATTCTAGCGGGCACCGCGGAG. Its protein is CASSYSILAGTAE. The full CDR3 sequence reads CASSYSILAGTAELFF.

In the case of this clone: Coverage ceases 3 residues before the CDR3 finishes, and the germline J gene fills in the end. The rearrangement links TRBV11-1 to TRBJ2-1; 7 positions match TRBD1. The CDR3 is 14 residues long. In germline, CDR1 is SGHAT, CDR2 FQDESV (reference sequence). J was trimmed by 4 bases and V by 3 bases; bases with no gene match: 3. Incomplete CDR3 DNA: TGTGCCAGCAGCTTTGAGACAGGGTACAATGAG. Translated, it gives CASSFETGYNE. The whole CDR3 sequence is CASSFETGYNEQFF.

CDR3 sequence reads: CASSPQDRGHNEQFF. The part of the CDR3 DNA that was read is TGTGCCAGCAGCCCCCAGGACAGGGGGCACAATGAG. This chain connects TRBV7-2 to TRBJ2-1; 11 bases fit TRBD1. The CDR3 end falls 3 residues outside the read, so it is completed with the germline J gene. Germline V lookup: CDR1 SGHTA, CDR2 FQGNSA. V was pared by 5 bases and J by 5 bases, with 5 bases of the junction left unmatched. The CDR3 is 15 amino acids.

Incomplete CDR3 DNA: TGTGCCAGCAGAGAAATCTGGACAGGGTCCTACAATGAG. This codes for CASREIWTGSYNE. From start to end, the CDR3 is CASREIWTGSYNEQFF. This sequence joins TRBV6-1 and TRBJ2-1, with 8 bases that match TRBD1. The observed sequence ends 3 residues before the CDR3 terminus, with the missing tail filled in from the germline J gene. The trim removed 6 bases at V and 1 base at J, leaving 8 bases unmatched. This CDR3 has 16 residues. CDR1 and CDR2 from the germline V gene are MNHNS and SASEGT.

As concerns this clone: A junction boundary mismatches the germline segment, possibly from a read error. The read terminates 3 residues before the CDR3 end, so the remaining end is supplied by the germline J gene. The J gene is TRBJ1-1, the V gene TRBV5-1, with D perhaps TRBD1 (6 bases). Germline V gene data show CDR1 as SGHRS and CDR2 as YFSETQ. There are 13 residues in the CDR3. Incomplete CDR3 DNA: TGCGCCAGCACCGAGGGGGGGTACACGGAA. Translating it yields CASTEGGYTE. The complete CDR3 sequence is CASTEGGYTEAFF.

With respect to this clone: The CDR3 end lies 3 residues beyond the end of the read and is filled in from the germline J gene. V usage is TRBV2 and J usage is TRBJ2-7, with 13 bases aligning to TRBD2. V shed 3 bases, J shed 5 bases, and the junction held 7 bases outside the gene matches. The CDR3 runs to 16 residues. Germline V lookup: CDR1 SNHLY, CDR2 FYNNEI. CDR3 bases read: TGTGCCAGCAGTGACGGGCCGGGACTAGCGGGAAACGAG. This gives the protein CASSDGPGLAGNE. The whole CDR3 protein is CASSDGPGLAGNEQYF.

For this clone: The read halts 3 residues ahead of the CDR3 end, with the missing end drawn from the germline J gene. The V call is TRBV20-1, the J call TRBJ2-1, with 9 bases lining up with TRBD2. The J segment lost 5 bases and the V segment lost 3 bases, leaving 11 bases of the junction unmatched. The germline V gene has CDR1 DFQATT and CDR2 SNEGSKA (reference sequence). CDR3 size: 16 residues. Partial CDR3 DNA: TGCAGTGCTAGGCCCCTCCTAGCGGGGATCAACAATGAG. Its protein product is CSARPLLAGINNE. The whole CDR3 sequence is CSARPLLAGINNEQFF.

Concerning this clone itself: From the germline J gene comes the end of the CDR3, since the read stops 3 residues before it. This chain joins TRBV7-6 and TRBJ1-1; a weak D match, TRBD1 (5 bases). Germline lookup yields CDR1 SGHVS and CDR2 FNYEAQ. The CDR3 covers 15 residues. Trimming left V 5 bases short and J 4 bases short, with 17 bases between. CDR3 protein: CASSPAGLSITEAFF. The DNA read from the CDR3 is TGTGCCAGCAGCCCGGCGGGGCTCTCGATCACTGAA.

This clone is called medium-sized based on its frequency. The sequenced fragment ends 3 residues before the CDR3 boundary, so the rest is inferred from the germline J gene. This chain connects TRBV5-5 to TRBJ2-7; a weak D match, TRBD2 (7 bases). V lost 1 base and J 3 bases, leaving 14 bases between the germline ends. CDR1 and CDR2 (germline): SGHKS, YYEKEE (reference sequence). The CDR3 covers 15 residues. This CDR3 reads CASSLYGGPFYEQYF. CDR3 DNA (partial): TGTGCCAGCAGCTTGTACGGGGGGCCGTTCTACGAG. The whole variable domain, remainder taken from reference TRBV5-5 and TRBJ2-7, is DAGVTQSPTHLIKTRGQQVTLRCSPISGHKSVSWYQQVLGQGPQFIFQYYEKEERGRGNFPDRFSARQFPNYSSELNVNALLLGDSALYLCASSLYGGPFYEQYFGPGTRLTVT.

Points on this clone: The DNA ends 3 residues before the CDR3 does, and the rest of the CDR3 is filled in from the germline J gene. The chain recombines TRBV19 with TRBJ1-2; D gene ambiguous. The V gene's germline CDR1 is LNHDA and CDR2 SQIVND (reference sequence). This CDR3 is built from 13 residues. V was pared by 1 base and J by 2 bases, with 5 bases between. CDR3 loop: CASSIVTNYGYTF. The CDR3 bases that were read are TGTGCCAGTAGTATAGTAACAAACTATGGC.

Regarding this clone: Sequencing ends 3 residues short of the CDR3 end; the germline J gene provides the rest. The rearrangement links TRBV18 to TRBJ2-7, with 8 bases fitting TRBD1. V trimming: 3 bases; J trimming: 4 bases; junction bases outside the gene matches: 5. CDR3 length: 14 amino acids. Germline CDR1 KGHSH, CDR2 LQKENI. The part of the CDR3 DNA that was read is TGTGCCAGCTCACCGTCGACAGGGGTATACGAG. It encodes CASSPSTGVYE. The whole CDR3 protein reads CASSPSTGVYEQYF.

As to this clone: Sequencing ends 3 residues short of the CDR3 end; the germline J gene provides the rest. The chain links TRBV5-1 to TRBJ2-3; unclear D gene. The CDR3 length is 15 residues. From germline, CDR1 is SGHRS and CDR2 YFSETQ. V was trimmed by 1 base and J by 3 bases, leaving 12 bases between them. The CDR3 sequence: CASSLLSQVTDTQYF. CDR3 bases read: TGCGCCAGCAGCTTGCTTTCGCAGGTGACAGATACG. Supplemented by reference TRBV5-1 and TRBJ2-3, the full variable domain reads KAGVTQTPRYLIKTRGQQVTLSCSPISGHRSVSWYQQTPGQGLQFLFEYFSETQRNKGNFPGRFSGRQFSNSRSEMNVSTLELGDSALYLCASSLLSQVTDTQYFGPGTRLTVL.

The CDR3 region is CSARGGPYSYEQYF. Partial CDR3 DNA: TGCAGTGCTAGGGGGGGGCCATATAGCTACGAG. The chain is built from TRBV20-1 and TRBJ2-7; maybe TRBD2 (7 bases). Coverage ceases 3 residues before the CDR3 finishes, and the germline J gene fills in the end. Trimming cost V 3 bases and J 3 bases, with 15 bases left between them. The germline V gene has CDR1 DFQATT and CDR2 SNEGSKA (reference sequence). The CDR3 is 14 amino acids.

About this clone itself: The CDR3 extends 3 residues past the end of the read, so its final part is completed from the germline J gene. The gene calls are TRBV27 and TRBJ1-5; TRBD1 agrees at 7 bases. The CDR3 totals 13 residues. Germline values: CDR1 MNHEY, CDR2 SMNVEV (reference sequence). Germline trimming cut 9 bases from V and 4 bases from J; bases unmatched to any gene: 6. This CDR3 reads CARQGRSNQPQHF. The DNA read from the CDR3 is TGTGCCAGACAGGGGCGGAGTAATCAGCCC.